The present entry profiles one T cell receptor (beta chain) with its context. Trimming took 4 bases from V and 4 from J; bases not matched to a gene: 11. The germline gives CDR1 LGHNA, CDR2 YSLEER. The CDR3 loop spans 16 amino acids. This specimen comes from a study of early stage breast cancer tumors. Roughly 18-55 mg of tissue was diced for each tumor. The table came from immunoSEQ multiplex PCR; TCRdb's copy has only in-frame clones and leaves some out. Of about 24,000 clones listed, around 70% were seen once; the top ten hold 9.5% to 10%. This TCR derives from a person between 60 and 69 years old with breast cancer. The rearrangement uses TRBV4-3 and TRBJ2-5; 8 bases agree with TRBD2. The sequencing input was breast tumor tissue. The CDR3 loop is CASSPGGAPGRETQYF. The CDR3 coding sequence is TGCGCCAGCAGCCCCGGGGGGGCCCCCGGAAGAGAGACCCAGTACTTC.